A selection of T cell receptor beta chains follows, all from one sample in a study of blood T cell repertoires in COVID-19. Sequencing was performed with immunoSEQ multiplex PCR; in TCRdb, only in-frame clones are kept and a portion is missing. This sample has about 64,000 clones; more than 75% occur once, and the top ten carry roughly 12%. Sequences were obtained from peripheral blood. All receptors derive from a human donor in a cohort sampled during active COVID-19. Both conserved end residues are part of each CDR3. The D gene is left open where the match is weak. The size entry is marked missing in some rows and otherwise reads once, few, many or a size class.

D gene,J gene,V gene,clone size,CDR3 DNA,CDR3 protein
NA,TRBJ1-3,TRBV25-1,NA,TGTGCCAGCAGTGAAACGACAGGCGGATCCTCTGGAAACACCATATATTTT,CASSETTGGSSGNTIYF
NA,TRBJ2-6,TRBV28,NA,TGTGCCAGCAGTGCCGTTGGTGGAGGCCCTGGGGCCAACGTCCTGACTTTC,CASSAVGGGPGANVLTF
TRBD2,TRBJ2-3,TRBV7-6,NA,TGTGCCAGCAGCCAATTGAAGCGGGAGGGCACAGATACGCAGTATTTT,CASSQLKREGTDTQYF
NA,TRBJ2-1,TRBV5-6,few,TGTGCCGGCAGGAAGTCTGGCAGGGGAGTAAGGAATGAGCAGTTCTTC,CAGRKSGRGVRNEQFF
TRBD1,TRBJ2-2,TRBV28,NA,TGTGCCAGCAGTTTGACAGGGCCCGGGGAGCTGTTTTTT,CASSLTGPGELFF
TRBD1,TRBJ2-6,TRBV4-1,NA,TGCGCCAGCAGCCAACCGGGACAGTTTCCTACCGGGGCCAACGTCCTGACTTTC,CASSQPGQFPTGANVLTF
TRBD2,TRBJ2-5,TRBV6-5,NA,TGTGCCAGTAGCGGGGGAGGCTTCCAAGAGACCCAGTACTTC,CASSGGGFQETQYF
TRBD2,TRBJ2-1,TRBV2,NA,TGTGCCAACACGGTTGGACTAGCGGGAACCTACAATGAGCAGTTCTTC,CANTVGLAGTYNEQFF
TRBD2,TRBJ2-3,TRBV11-2,NA,TGTGCCAGCAGCTTAGAGTGGCAGCGGGGGCGGAAAGATACGCAGTATTTT,CASSLEWQRGRKDTQYF
NA,TRBJ2-3,TRBV28,NA,TGTGCCAGCAGGCGGAGGCCAAGCGGCGCAGATACGCAGTATTTT,CASRRRPSGADTQYF
TRBD2,TRBJ2-3,TRBV10-1,NA,TGCGCCAGCAGTGGCCGTCTAGCGGGGGGCACAGATACGCAGTATTTT,CASSGRLAGGTDTQYF
TRBD1,TRBJ1-5,TRBV20-1,NA,TGCAGTGCTAGTGCGGGGACAGGGAAAAGTCAGCCCCAGCATTTT,CSASAGTGKSQPQHF
NA,TRBJ1-2,TRBV2,NA,TGTGCCAGTAACCACCGGGAGGGAGGCTATGGCTACACCTTC,CASNHREGGYGYTF
TRBD2,TRBJ2-5,TRBV4-2,NA,TGTGCCAGCAGCCACCCTAGCGGGGGGCAAGAGACCCAGTACTTC,CASSHPSGGQETQYF
TRBD1,TRBJ2-3,TRBV3-1/TRBV3-2,NA,TGTGCCAGCAGCCCTAGGACAGGGGGTGAGGATACGCAGTATTTT,CASSPRTGGEDTQYF
TRBD2,TRBJ2-1,TRBV15,once,TGTGCCACCAGCAGTCAAAGCGGGGGTTGGGACCATGAGCAGTTCTTC,CATSSQSGGWDHEQFF
NA,TRBJ1-1,TRBV7-9,NA,TGTGCCAGCAGCGGCGGAAAACTTGGGGCTTTCTTT,CASSGGKLGAFF
NA,TRBJ1-2,TRBV4-1,NA,TGCGCCAGCAGCCGAGGACTCAGGGGACCTAACTATGGCTACACCTTC,CASSRGLRGPNYGYTF
NA,TRBJ1-2,TRBV24-1,NA,TGTGCCACCAGCGATTCCCACAGGGCTCGTGGCTACACCTTC,CATSDSHRARGYTF
NA,TRBJ1-2,TRBV28,NA,TGTGCCAGCAGCCAGCCGAGGGACACCGCCCGGGGTTATGGCTACACCTTC,CASSQPRDTARGYGYTF
NA,TRBJ2-2,TRBV14,NA,TGTGCCAGCAGCCCGGACAGCTGGGAGCTGTTTTTT,CASSPDSWELFF
TRBD2,TRBJ2-3,TRBV14,NA,TGTGCCAGCAGCACCCGGACTAGCGGGGGGTACACAGATACGCAGTATTTT,CASSTRTSGGYTDTQYF
TRBD1,TRBJ1-2,TRBV3-1/TRBV3-2,NA,TGTGCCAGCAGCCAAGTCGGGACAGGGAGAAGTACTAACTATGGCTACACCTTC,CASSQVGTGRSTNYGYTF
NA,TRBJ1-1,TRBV7-2,NA,TGTGCCAGCAGCTTCACAGAGACCACTGAAGCTTTCTTT,CASSFTETTEAFF
TRBD1,TRBJ1-6,TRBV5-1,NA,TGCGCCAGCGGTACAGGGGGCCCTCATTCACCCCTCCACTTT,CASGTGGPHSPLHF
TRBD1,TRBJ2-1,TRBV10-2,NA,TGCGCCAGCAGGCCCGGACAGGGGGCTGAGCAGTTCTTC,CASRPGQGAEQFF
NA,TRBJ2-5,TRBV5-1,NA,TGCGCCAGCGGGGACATGAAAGAGACCCAGTACTTC,CASGDMKETQYF
TRBD2,TRBJ2-3,TRBV4-1,NA,TGCGCCAGCAGCCAAAGCATAGCGGGGGGCCATGTAACAGATACGCAGTATTTT,CASSQSIAGGHVTDTQYF
NA,TRBJ1-2,TRBV6-6,NA,TGTGCCAGCAGCCGCGACAGGCGCTATGGCTACACCTTC,CASSRDRRYGYTF